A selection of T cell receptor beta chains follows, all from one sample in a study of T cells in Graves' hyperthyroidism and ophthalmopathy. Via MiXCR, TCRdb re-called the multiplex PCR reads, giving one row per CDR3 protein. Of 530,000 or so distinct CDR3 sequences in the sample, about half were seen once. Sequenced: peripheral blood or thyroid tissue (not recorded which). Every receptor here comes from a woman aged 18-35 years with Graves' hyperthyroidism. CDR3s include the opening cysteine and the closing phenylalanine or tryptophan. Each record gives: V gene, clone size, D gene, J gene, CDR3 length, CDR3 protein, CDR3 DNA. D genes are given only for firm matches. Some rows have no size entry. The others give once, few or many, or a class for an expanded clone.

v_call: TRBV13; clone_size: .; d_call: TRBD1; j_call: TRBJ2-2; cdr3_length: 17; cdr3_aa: CASSLLRSGTATGELFF; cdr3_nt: TGTGCCAGCAGCCTCCTTCGTTCCGGGACAGCTACCGGGGAGCTGTTTTTT
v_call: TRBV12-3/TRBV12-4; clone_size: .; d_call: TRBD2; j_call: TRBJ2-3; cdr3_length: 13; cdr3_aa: CASSGRARDTQYF; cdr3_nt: TGTGCCAGCAGTGGGAGGGCCAGGGATACGCAGTATTTT
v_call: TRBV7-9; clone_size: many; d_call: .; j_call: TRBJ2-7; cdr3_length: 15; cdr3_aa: CASSPWGVGAYEQYF; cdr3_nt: TGTGCCAGCAGCCCATGGGGGGTAGGGGCCTACGAGCAGTACTTC
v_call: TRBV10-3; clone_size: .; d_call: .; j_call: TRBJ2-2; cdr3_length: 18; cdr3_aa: CASSLSLRSLRGTGELFF; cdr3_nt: TGTGCCAGCAGTTTATCGTTGCGGAGCCTTAGAGGGACCGGGGAGCTGTTTTTT
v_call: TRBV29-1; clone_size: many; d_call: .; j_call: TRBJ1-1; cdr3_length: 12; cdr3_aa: CSVGSGTGLTFF; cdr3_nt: .
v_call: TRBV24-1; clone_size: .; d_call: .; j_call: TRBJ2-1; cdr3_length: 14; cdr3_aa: CATTGGPNRNEQFF; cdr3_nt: TGTGCCACCACTGGTGGGCCTAACAGGAATGAGCAGTTCTTC
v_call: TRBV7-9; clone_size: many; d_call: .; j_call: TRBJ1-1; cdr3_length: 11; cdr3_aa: CASSPDREAFF; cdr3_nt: TGTGCCAGCAGCCCCGACCGGGAGGCTTTCTTT
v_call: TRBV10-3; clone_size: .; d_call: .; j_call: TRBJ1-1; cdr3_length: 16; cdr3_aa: CAIRRTAEGIGTEAFF; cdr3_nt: TGTGCCATCAGGCGGACAGCCGAGGGGATCGGGACTGAAGCTTTCTTT
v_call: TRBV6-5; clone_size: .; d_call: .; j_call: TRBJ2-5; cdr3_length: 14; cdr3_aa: CASSPPRDQETQYF; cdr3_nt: TGTGCCAGCAGTCCCCCCAGGGACCAAGAGACCCAGTACTTC
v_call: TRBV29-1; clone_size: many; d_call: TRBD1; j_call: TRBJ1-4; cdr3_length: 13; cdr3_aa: CSVASDRAGKLFF; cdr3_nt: TGCAGCGTTGCGTCGGACAGGGCCGGAAAACTGTTTTTT
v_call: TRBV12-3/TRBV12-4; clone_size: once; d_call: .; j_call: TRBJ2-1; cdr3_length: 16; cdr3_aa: CASSLYDGGFYNEQFF; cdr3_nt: TGTGCCAGCAGTTTGTATGACGGGGGTTTCTACAATGAGCAGTTCTTC
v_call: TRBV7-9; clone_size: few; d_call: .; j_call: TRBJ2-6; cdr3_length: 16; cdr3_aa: CASSLGRVSGANVLTF; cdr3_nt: TGTGCCAGCAGTCTCGGCCGGGTATCTGGGGCCAACGTCCTGACTTTC
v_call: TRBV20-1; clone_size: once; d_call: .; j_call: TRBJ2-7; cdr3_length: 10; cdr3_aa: CSLAVGEQYF; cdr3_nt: TGCAGTTTGGCGGTTGGCGAGCAGTACTTC
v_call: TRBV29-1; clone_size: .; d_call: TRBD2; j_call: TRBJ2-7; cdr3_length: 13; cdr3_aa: CSAALAGGPEQYF; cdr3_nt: TGCAGCGCCGCACTAGCGGGAGGGCCCGAGCAGTACTTC
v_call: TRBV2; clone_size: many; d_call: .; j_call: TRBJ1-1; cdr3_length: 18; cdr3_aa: CASSEGAAAQTFNTEAFF; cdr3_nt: TGTGCCAGCAGTGAAGGGGCGGCAGCTCAAACTTTTAACACTGAAGCTTTCTTT
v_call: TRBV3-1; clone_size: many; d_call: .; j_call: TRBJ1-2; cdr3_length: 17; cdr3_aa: CASSQTSALGADYGYTF; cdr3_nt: TGTGCCAGCAGCCAAACGTCGGCTCTAGGGGCTGACTATGGCTACACCTTC
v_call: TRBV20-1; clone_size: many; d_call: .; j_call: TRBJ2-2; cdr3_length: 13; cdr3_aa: CSGTGPNTGELFF; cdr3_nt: TGCAGCGGGACCGGGCCCAACACCGGGGAGCTGTTTTTT
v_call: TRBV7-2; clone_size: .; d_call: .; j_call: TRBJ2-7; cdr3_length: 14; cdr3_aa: CASRALGESYEQYF; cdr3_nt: TGTGCCAGCAGGGCCCTGGGGGAGTCCTACGAGCAGTACTTC
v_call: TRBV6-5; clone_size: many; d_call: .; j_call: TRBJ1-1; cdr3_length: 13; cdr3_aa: CASSPPGLPEAFF; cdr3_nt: TGTGCCAGCAGTCCTCCAGGGCTGCCTGAAGCTTTCTTT
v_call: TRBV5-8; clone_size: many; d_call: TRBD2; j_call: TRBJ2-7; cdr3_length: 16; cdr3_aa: CASSAISSGRSYEQYF; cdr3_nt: TGTGCCAGCAGCGCCATATCTAGCGGACGCTCCTACGAGCAGTACTTC
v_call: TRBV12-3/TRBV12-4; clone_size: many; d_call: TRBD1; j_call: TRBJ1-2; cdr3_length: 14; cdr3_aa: CASSLTGGNYGYTF; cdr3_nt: TGTGCCAGCAGTCTGACAGGGGGAAATTATGGCTACACCTTC
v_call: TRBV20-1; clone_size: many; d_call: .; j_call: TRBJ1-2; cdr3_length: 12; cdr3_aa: CSARDVEYGYTF; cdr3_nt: TGCAGTGCTAGAGATGTCGAGTATGGCTACACCTTC
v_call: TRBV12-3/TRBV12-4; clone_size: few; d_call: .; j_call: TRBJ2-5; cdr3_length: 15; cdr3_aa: CASVSLGVTQETQYF; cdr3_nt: TGTGCCAGCGTTAGTTTGGGTGTCACTCAAGAGACCCAGTACTTC
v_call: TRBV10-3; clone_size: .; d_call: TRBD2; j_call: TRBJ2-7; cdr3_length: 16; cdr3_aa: CAITPGLAALRYEQYF; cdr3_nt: TGTGCCATCACCCCGGGACTAGCGGCACTACGTTACGAGCAGTACTTC
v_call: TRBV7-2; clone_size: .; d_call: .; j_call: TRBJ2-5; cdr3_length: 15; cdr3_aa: CASSLGGGDIETQYF; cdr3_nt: TGTGCCAGCAGCTTGGGGGGGGGGGACATAGAGACCCAGTACTTC
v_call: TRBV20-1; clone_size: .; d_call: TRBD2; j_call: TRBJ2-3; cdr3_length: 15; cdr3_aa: CSARPVAGVPDTQYF; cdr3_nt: TGCAGTGCTAGACCTGTGGCGGGAGTACCAGATACGCAGTATTTT
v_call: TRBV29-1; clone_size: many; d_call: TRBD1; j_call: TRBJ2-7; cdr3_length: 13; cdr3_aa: CSVLQGISYEQYF; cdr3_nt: TGCAGCGTTTTACAGGGGATTTCCTACGAGCAGTACTTC
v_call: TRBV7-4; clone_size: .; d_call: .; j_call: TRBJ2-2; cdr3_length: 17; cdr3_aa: CASSLAVGGRSTGELFF; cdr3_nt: TGTGCCAGCAGTTTGGCGGTAGGGGGGCGAAGCACCGGGGAGCTGTTTTTT
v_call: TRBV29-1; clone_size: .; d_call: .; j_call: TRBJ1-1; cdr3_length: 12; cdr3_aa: CSVEDLAKRAFF; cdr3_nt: TGCAGCGTTGAAGATCTTGCGAAGAGGGCTTTCTTT
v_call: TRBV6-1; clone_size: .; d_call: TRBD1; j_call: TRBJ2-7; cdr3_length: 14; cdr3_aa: CASSDGDREWERYF; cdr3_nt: TGTGCCAGCAGTGATGGGGACAGGGAATGGGAGCGGTACTTC
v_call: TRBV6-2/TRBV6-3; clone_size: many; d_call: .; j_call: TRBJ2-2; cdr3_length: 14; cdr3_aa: CASIDTENTGELFF; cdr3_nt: TGTGCCAGCATCGACACCGAGAACACCGGGGAGCTGTTTTTT
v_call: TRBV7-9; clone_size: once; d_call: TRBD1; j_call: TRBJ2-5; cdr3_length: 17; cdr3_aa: CASSLAPRATGLETQYF; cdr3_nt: TGTGCCAGCAGCTTAGCCCCCCGCGCGACAGGGTTGGAGACCCAGTACTTC